The 18 T cell receptor beta chains below come from one sample, sequenced in a study of cytomegalovirus exposure and HLA in healthy donors. TCRdb's table, derived via immunoSEQ multiplex PCR, lists solely in-frame clones and lacks some. The sample yields approximately 280,000 clones, approximately 87% seen once. What was sequenced was PBMCs. The source is a woman under 30 in good health and CMV-seronegative.

The CDR3 DNA is TGTGCCAGCAGTGAGGGGTTTTACAGGGGGAGCTACGAGCAGTACTTC. This codes for CASSEGFYRGSYEQYF. The rearrangement joins TRBV2 to TRBJ2-7, with TRBD1 matching 8 bases. Germline CDR1 and CDR2: SNHLY and FYNNEI. V shed 3 bases and J 3 bases; nucleotides not matched to a gene: 10. The CDR3 is 16 amino acids.

V gene TRBV5-5 combines with J gene TRBJ2-5; 13 nucleotides line up with TRBD2. The CDR3 has 15 residues. Germline assignment: CDR1 SGHKS and CDR2 YYEKEE (reference sequence). The trim removed 4 bases at V and 5 bases at J, leaving 5 bases unmatched. The CDR3 protein is CASSQGLAGRETQYF. CDR3 bases: TGTGCCAGCAGCCAGGGACTAGCGGGGAGGGAGACCCAGTACTTC. The variable domain in full, completed from reference TRBV5-5 and TRBJ2-5, reads DAGVTQSPTHLIKTRGQQVTLRCSPISGHKSVSWYQQVLGQGPQFIFQYYEKEERGRGNFPDRFSARQFPNYSSELNVNALLLGDSALYLCASSQGLAGRETQYFGPGTRLLVL.

The rearrangement joins TRBV28 to TRBJ2-7; weak D call: TRBD2 (5 bases). Deletions cut 4 bases from V and 5 bases from J, with 12 bases between. CDR1 and CDR2 from the germline V gene are MDHEN and SYDVKM. This CDR3 spans 13 amino acids. DNA of the CDR3: TGTGCCAGCAGTTCGGTAGGGAGCCACGAGCAGTACTTC. This sequence encodes CASSSVGSHEQYF.

The V call is TRBV7-2, the J call TRBJ2-1, with D hard to call. Deletions cut 3 bases from V and 9 bases from J, with 9 bases between. This CDR3 region has 12 residues. Germline V gene lookup returns CDR1 SGHTA and CDR2 FQGNSA. CDR3 sequence: CASSLHIGEQFF. CDR3 DNA: TGTGCCAGCAGCTTGCATATCGGTGAGCAGTTCTTC.

This sequence joins TRBV10-2 and TRBJ2-7, with 7 bases aligning to TRBD2. Germline CDR1 is WSHSY and CDR2 is SAAADI. The CDR3 has 15 residues. The V gene end was trimmed by 3 bases and the J gene end by 2 bases; junction bases not matched to a gene: 7. CDR3 nucleotides: TGCGCCAGCAGTGATTTAGCTAGCGGTACCTACGAGCAGTACTTC. Protein: CASSDLASGTYEQYF.

The V gene is TRBV28, the J gene TRBJ2-1; 8 bases are a match to TRBD2. The CDR3 length is 14 residues. Germline CDR1 MDHEN, CDR2 SYDVKM. V dropped 6 bases and J dropped 2; count of bases not matched to a gene: 3. DNA for the CDR3: TGTGCCAGCAGCCGTAGCGGGACCTACAATGAGCAGTTCTTC. Protein product: CASSRSGTYNEQFF.

The V and J genes are TRBV7-6 and TRBJ1-6; D not certain. Trimming stripped 5 bases from V and 9 bases from J, with 14 bases between. This CDR3 comprises 14 residues. Germline lookup yields CDR1 SGHVS and CDR2 FNYEAQ. CDR3 nucleotides: TGTGCCAGCAGCCCAACGGGGATAAGTTCACCCCTCCACTTT. It codes for CASSPTGISSPLHF.

The genes are TRBV18 and TRBJ1-2; 11 bases agree with TRBD1. The CDR3 covers 14 residues. After removal of 3 bases from V and 4 bases from J, the junction contained 1 base not matched to a gene. CDR1 is KGHSH and CDR2 is LQKENI in the germline V gene. CDR3 loop: CASSPGQGGYGYTF. The DNA of the CDR3 is TGTGCCAGCTCACCGGGACAGGGGGGCTATGGCTACACCTTC.

This clone was detected only once. V is TRBV7-2 and J is TRBJ1-2; 11 bases are a match to TRBD1. The germline gives CDR1 SGHTA, CDR2 FQGNSA. Unmatched junction bases numbered 6, after V lost 5 bases and J lost 4 bases. CDR3 length: 15 residues. CDR3 nucleotide sequence: TGTGCCAGCAGCCATACCGGGACAGGGGGCTATGGCTACACCTTC. This gives the protein CASSHTGTGGYGYTF.

The CDR3 coding sequence is TGCGCCAGCAGCCAAGGAGGAGGGGAGACCCAGTACTTC. Its translation is CASSQGGGETQYF. The V and J genes are TRBV4-3 and TRBJ2-5; tentative D call: TRBD2 (6 bases). The CDR3 extends over 13 amino acids. The germline gives CDR1 LGHNA, CDR2 YSLEER. V was trimmed by 1 base and J by 5 bases, leaving 8 bases between them.

The rearrangement links TRBV27 to TRBJ2-3; TRBD2 agrees at 13 bases. CDR1 is MNHEY, CDR2 SMNVEV, per germline (reference sequence). Unmatched junction bases numbered 6, after V lost 7 bases and J lost 5 bases. CDR3 length: 15 amino acids. The CDR3 region is CASIGLAGAGDTQYF. The CDR3 DNA is TGTGCCAGCATCGGACTAGCGGGAGCGGGAGATACGCAGTATTTT.

The chain uses TRBV11-1 and TRBJ2-2; TRBD2 matches at 12 bases. There are 19 residues in the CDR3. Per germline, CDR1 SGHAT and CDR2 FQDESV (reference sequence). V shed 5 bases and J 1 base; nucleotides not matched to a gene: 11. CDR3 sequence: CASSDTSGRLLLNTGELFF. The CDR3 coding sequence is TGTGCCAGCAGCGATACTAGCGGGAGGTTGCTTCTGAACACCGGGGAGCTGTTTTTT.

The chain employs TRBV10-1 and TRBJ2-1; 10 positions match TRBD2. The V segment lost 5 bases and the J segment 6 bases; nucleotides outside the gene matches: 1. This CDR3 comprises 13 residues. CDR1 and CDR2 from the germline V gene are WNHNN and SYGVQD (reference sequence). CDR3 sequence reads: CASSIAGGNEQFF. The CDR3, as DNA: TGCGCCAGCAGTATAGCGGGAGGCAATGAGCAGTTCTTC.

This chain connects TRBV29-1 to TRBJ2-7, with a tentative D call TRBD2 (6 bases). Germline V lookup: CDR1 SQVTM, CDR2 ANQGSEA. CDR3 length: 12 amino acids. The V end lost 5 bases, the J end lost 2 bases, and 10 bases lay between the germline ends. CDR3 region: CSVSGATYEQYF. The CDR3 DNA is TGCAGCGTTTCGGGAGCGACCTACGAGCAGTACTTC.

This clone was counted once. Here the CDR3 reads CASSMFGGTYEQYF. Written as DNA, the CDR3 is TGTGCCAGTAGTATGTTCGGCGGGACCTACGAGCAGTACTTC. The chain couples TRBV19 to TRBJ2-7, with a tentative D call TRBD2 (6 bases). The CDR3 runs 14 residues. From germline, CDR1 is LNHDA and CDR2 SQIVND (reference sequence). V dropped 3 bases and J dropped 2 bases, with 11 bases sitting between them.

CDR3: CASSLNPTNGSILKGTEAFF. The CDR3 DNA is TGTGCCAGCAGTTTGAATCCCACAAACGGGTCAATTTTAAAGGGGACTGAAGCTTTCTTT. V and J are TRBV27 and TRBJ1-1, with D possibly being TRBD1 (5 bases). Per the germline V gene, CDR1 is MNHEY and CDR2 is SMNVEV (reference sequence). The CDR3 runs 20 residues. V was cut by 3 bases and J by 5 bases, with 31 bases left in between.

This chain connects TRBV5-4 to TRBJ2-3; TRBD2 matches 13 bases. Germline V gives CDR1 SGHNT, CDR2 YYREEE (reference sequence). CDR3 size: 16 residues. With 4 bases clipped from V and 9 bases from J, the junction kept 11 bases outside the gene matches. CDR3 DNA: TGTGCCAGCAGCCCTGCCGGGACTAGCGGGACTCGCACGCAGTATTTT. Translated, it gives CASSPAGTSGTRTQYF.

This chain uses TRBV28 with TRBJ2-2; D might be TRBD1 (6 bases). The CDR3 has 15 amino acids. V was pared by 3 bases and J by 5 bases, with 13 bases between. CDR1 and CDR2 from the germline V gene are MDHEN and SYDVKM. CDR3 sequence reads: CASSFQGQGTGELFF. CDR3 DNA sequence: TGTGCCAGCAGTTTCCAGGGGCAGGGGACCGGGGAGCTGTTTTTT. The whole variable domain, remainder taken from reference TRBV28 and TRBJ2-2, is DVKVTQSSRYLVKRTGEKVFLECVQDMDHENMFWYRQDPGLGLRLIYFSYDVKMKEKGDIPEGYSVSREKKERFSLILESASTNQTSMYLCASSFQGQGTGELFFGEGSRLTVL.